The 21 T cell receptor beta chains listed next were all sequenced from one sample in a study of T cell responses to AZD1222 COVID-19 vaccine. The protocol was immunoSEQ multiplex PCR, while the TCRdb copy is restricted to in-frame clones and leaves out a portion. The profile shows about 150,000 clones, 75% to 90% of them singletons. The material was peripheral blood, obtained after recovery from COVID-19. Receptors originate from an adult who had recovered from COVID-19.

This clone has only one observation. The rearrangement joins TRBV6-5 to TRBJ1-2, with 9 bases that match TRBD1. J was trimmed by 6 bases and V by 0 bases; bases with no gene match: 2. Germline loops: CDR1 MNHEY, CDR2 SVGAGI. The CDR3 is 14 residues long. The CDR3 DNA reads as TGTGCCAGCAGTTACTCTACAGGGGGCGATGGCTACACCTTC. As protein: CASSYSTGGDGYTF.

The chain couples TRBV5-5 to TRBJ2-3; 12 nucleotides match TRBD2. V lost 4 bases to trimming and J lost 6 bases; unmatched junction nucleotides: 12. This CDR3 is built from 17 residues. Germline assignment: CDR1 SGHKS and CDR2 YYEKEE (reference sequence). The CDR3 nucleotides are TGTGCCAGCAGCCCGAAGATGACTAGCGGGGGTTTGGATACGCAGTATTTT. Its protein product is CASSPKMTSGGLDTQYF.

The chain couples TRBV6-4 to TRBJ1-2; the D gene is possibly TRBD1 (6 bases). Between the trimmed V and J ends, which lost 0 bases and 7 bases, there was a span of 24 bases. The CDR3 is 18 residues long. Germline V gene sequence: CDR1 MRHNA, CDR2 SNTAGT. CDR3 coding DNA: TGTGCCAGCAGTGACTCGTATAGTAGGGGGGGGCCTGCGTTTGGCTACACCTTC. The encoded protein is CASSDSYSRGGPAFGYTF.

The rearrangement uses TRBV7-3 and TRBJ2-4; 12 bases are shared with TRBD2. The CDR3 spans 15 residues. J was trimmed by 3 bases and V by 4 bases; bases with no gene match: 1. Germline lookup yields CDR1 SGHTA and CDR2 FQGTGA. CDR3 residues: CASSSGLAGKNIQYF. DNA for the CDR3: TGTGCCAGCAGCTCGGGACTAGCGGGCAAAAACATTCAGTACTTC.

The rearrangement uses TRBV20-1 and TRBJ1-6; D is unresolved. From germline, CDR1 is DFQATT and CDR2 SNEGSKA (reference sequence). The V end was cut by 3 bases, the J end by 10 bases, with 13 bases between. The CDR3 runs 13 residues. CDR3 coding DNA: TGCAGTGCTAGTCCGTCGGGTTGGTCACCCCTCCACTTT. It is translated as CSASPSGWSPLHF.

The V and J genes are TRBV7-2 and TRBJ2-7, with D perhaps matching TRBD1 (6 bases). CDR3 length: 15 residues. CDR1 is SGHTA and CDR2 is FQGNSA in the germline V gene. The V end was cut by 4 bases, the J end by 2 bases, with 15 bases between. The CDR3 DNA reads TGTGCCAGCAGCTCGGCAGGGGACACAGCCTACGAGCAGTACTTC. It is translated as CASSSAGDTAYEQYF.

The chain combines TRBV19 with TRBJ2-5; TRBD2 is a possible D gene (6 bases). The CDR3 contains 14 residues. Looked up from germline, CDR1 is LNHDA and CDR2 is SQIVND (reference sequence). V was clipped by 4 bases and J by 1 base, with 10 bases between them. The CDR3 sequence: CASSTGTFQETQYF. The CDR3 bases are TGTGCCAGTAGTACTGGGACTTTCCAAGAGACCCAGTACTTC.

This clone turned up a few times. The V gene is TRBV7-2, the J gene TRBJ2-7, with TRBD1 identical over 9 bases. With 2 bases clipped from V and 7 bases from J, the junction kept 9 bases outside the gene matches. The germline CDR1 and CDR2 sequences are SGHTA and FQGNSA. The CDR3 extends over 15 amino acids. The DNA of the CDR3 is TGTGCCAGCAGCTTAATTGTACAGGGGGCTGGTGAGCAGTACTTC. It specifies CASSLIVQGAGEQYF.

This sequence joins TRBV2 and TRBJ1-1; D call uncertain. The V end was cut by 2 bases, the J end by 2 bases, with 6 bases between. From germline, CDR1 is SNHLY and CDR2 FYNNEI. The CDR3 consists of 13 residues. CDR3 sequence (DNA): TGTGCCAGCAGTGAACAGTCCAACACTGAAGCTTTCTTT. This codes for CASSEQSNTEAFF.

This clone was recorded once. This rearrangement joins TRBV2 to TRBJ1-5, with D perhaps TRBD1 (6 bases). This CDR3 spans 13 amino acids. Trimming removed 6 bases from V and 4 bases from J, with 10 bases in between. Germline assignment: CDR1 SNHLY and CDR2 FYNNEI. CDR3: CASRPGVNQPQHF. CDR3 DNA: TGTGCCAGCAGACCAGGGGTAAATCAGCCCCAGCATTTT. The complete variable domain, with remaining parts taken from reference TRBV2 and TRBJ1-5, reads EPEVTQTPSHQVTQMGQEVILRCVPISNHLYFYWYRQILGQKVEFLVSFYNNEISEKSEIFDDQFSVERPDGSNFTLKIRSTKLEDSAMYFCASRPGVNQPQHFGDGTRLSIL.

V and J are TRBV20-1 and TRBJ2-1; TRBD1 agrees at 9 bases. The junction had 4 bases not matched to a gene; V was cut back by 4 bases and J by 3 bases. Germline V gene lookup returns CDR1 DFQATT and CDR2 SNEGSKA (reference sequence). CDR3 size: 14 residues. DNA for the CDR3: TGCAGTGCTACTGACAGGGGGATCTACAATGAGCAGTTCTTC. Translation: CSATDRGIYNEQFF.

This clone was observed a handful of times. Here the CDR3 DNA reads TGTGCCAGCAGTCAGGGAGACAGGGGCGGCACTGAAGCTTTCTTT. Its protein is CASSQGDRGGTEAFF. The V call is TRBV6-5, the J call TRBJ1-1; TRBD1 aligns across 8 bases. Looked up from germline, CDR1 is MNHEY and CDR2 is SVGAGI. The V gene end was trimmed by 5 bases and the J gene end by 4 bases; junction bases not matched to a gene: 9. The CDR3 contains 15 residues.

The DNA of the CDR3 is TGTGCCAGCGCCCAAGGGGGGACACTCAACACTGAAGCTTTCTTT. Its protein is CASAQGGTLNTEAFF. This chain connects TRBV28 to TRBJ1-1; TRBD1 is a possible D gene (6 bases). The CDR3 totals 15 residues. CDR1 and CDR2 from the germline V gene are MDHEN and SYDVKM. The ends were cut back, 8 bases at V and 2 bases at J, with 18 bases in the middle.

There are a few counts of this clone. The chain links TRBV9 to TRBJ1-3; D is ambiguous. The V gene lost 0 bases and the J gene lost 1 base, with 11 bases spanning the gap. The CDR3 has 16 residues. Germline CDR1 SGDLS, CDR2 YYNGEE. The CDR3 is CASSVETVNSGNTIYF. The DNA for the CDR3 is TGTGCCAGCAGCGTAGAAACAGTGAATTCTGGAAACACCATATATTTT.

The V call is TRBV5-4, the J call TRBJ2-3, with D perhaps given as TRBD1 or TRBD2 (5 bases each). The CDR3 is 16 residues long. In germline, CDR1 is SGHNT, CDR2 YYREEE (reference sequence). V gave up 2 bases and J gave up 4 bases, with 17 bases separating them. The CDR3 protein is CASSFNFRGVPDTQYF. The CDR3, as DNA: TGTGCCAGCAGCTTTAACTTTAGAGGGGTACCAGATACGCAGTATTTT.

This chain joins TRBV7-9 and TRBJ1-2, with D unclear. The CDR3 contains 13 residues. V gave up 1 base and J gave up 8 bases, with 11 bases separating them. The V gene's germline CDR1 is SEHNR and CDR2 FQNEAQ (reference sequence). CDR3 coding DNA: TGTGCCAGCAGCTTAGAACCCGGTGGAGGCTACACCTTC. This sequence encodes CASSLEPGGGYTF.

This chain uses TRBV7-7 with TRBJ1-1, with TRBD1 as a possible D gene (6 bases). Trimming removed 2 bases at V and 3 bases at J, with 7 bases between. CDR1 and CDR2 (germline): SSHAT, FNYEAQ (reference sequence). The CDR3 totals 13 residues. For the CDR3, the DNA is TGTGCCAGCAGCTTAAACAGGGACACTGAAGCTTTCTTT. Amino acid sequence: CASSLNRDTEAFF.

In this sample, this clone turned up once. The CDR3 sequence: CASSATGGGTDTQYF. CDR3 bases: TGTGCCAGCAGTGCGACAGGGGGGGGCACAGATACGCAGTATTTT. The J gene is TRBJ2-3, the V gene TRBV25-1; 9 nucleotides align to TRBD1. The CDR3 spans 15 residues. Germline V lookup: CDR1 MGHDK, CDR2 SYGVNS. J was trimmed by 1 base and V by 4 bases; bases with no gene match: 3.

The rearrangement uses TRBV18 and TRBJ1-4, with a possible D match to TRBD1 (5 bases). CDR1 and CDR2 from the germline V gene are KGHSH and LQKENI. The length of the CDR3 is 13 residues. V dropped 5 bases and J dropped 8 bases, with 12 bases sitting between them. CDR3 DNA sequence: TGTGCCAGCTCAGCGGGACTCGGGGAAAAACTGTTTTTT. This codes for CASSAGLGEKLFF. The full variable domain, its missing parts supplied by reference TRBV18 and TRBJ1-4, is NAGVMQNPRHLVRRRGQEARLRCSPMKGHSHVYWYRQLPEEGLKFMVYLQKENIIDESGMPKERFSAEFPKEGPSILRIQQVVRGDSAAYFCASSAGLGEKLFFGSGTQLSVL.

The V gene is TRBV4-3, the J gene TRBJ2-7; no firm D call. The V end was cut by 4 bases, the J end by 0 bases, with 10 bases between. The germline V gene has CDR1 LGHNA and CDR2 YSLEER. The CDR3 runs to 14 residues. In nucleotides, the CDR3 is TGCGCCAGCAGCCGCGCGAGTAACTCCTACGAGCAGTACTTC. Residues: CASSRASNSYEQYF.

V is TRBV5-1 and J is TRBJ2-5; 7 bases align to TRBD1. Germline lookup yields CDR1 SGHRS and CDR2 YFSETQ. J gave up 5 bases and V 4 bases, and 8 bases lay outside the gene matches. This CDR3 region has 14 residues. The CDR3 sequence is CASSRDSILETQYF. CDR3 coding DNA: TGCGCCAGCAGCAGGGACAGTATACTGGAGACCCAGTACTTC.